One and the same sample provided the 13 T cell receptor beta chains below, sequenced in a study of CD8 T cells in Susac syndrome. An input of about 0.5 to 1 ug of RNA was subjected to reverse transcription using random hexamers. TCRdb analysed the immunoSEQ multiplex PCR reads with MiXCR anew, one entry per CDR3 protein. The table shows about 130,000 distinct CDR3 sequences, with around 94% occurring only once. Sequencing input: CD8+ T cells from PBMCs. All receptors come from a human donor with Susac syndrome.

CDR3 amino acids: CASSQDWGELETQYF. CDR3 DNA: TGTGCCAGCAGCCAAGACTGGGGGGAACTAGAGACCCAGTACTTC. The chain carries TRBV27 and TRBJ2-5; possibly TRBD2 for D (6 bases). Trimming pared 6 bases from V and 4 bases from J, leaving 18 bases between. This CDR3 region has 15 residues. Looked up from germline, CDR1 is MNHEY and CDR2 is SMNVEV (reference sequence).

The rearrangement links TRBV12-3 or TRBV12-4 to TRBJ2-7; unclear D gene. The V end was cut by 5 bases, the J end by 4 bases, with 9 bases between. The CDR3 runs 12 residues. The CDR3 region is CASSAVRYEQYF. CDR3 bases: TGTGCCAGCAGTGCGGTGCGGTACGAGCAGTACTTC.

This clonotype was detected once. The genes are TRBV4-1 and TRBJ2-1, with TRBD1 matching over 8 bases. J gave up 4 bases and V 2 bases, and 10 bases lay outside the gene matches. This CDR3 spans 17 amino acids. CDR1 is MGHRA and CDR2 is YSYEKL in the germline V gene. As DNA, the CDR3 is TGCGCCAGCAGCCAATATTCGACAGGGGTCGGTTACAATGAGCAGTTCTTC. Its translation: CASSQYSTGVGYNEQFF.

The V call is TRBV24-1, the J call TRBJ1-1; tentative D call: TRBD1 (6 bases). Germline assignment: CDR1 KGHDR and CDR2 SFDVKD. CDR3 length: 17 amino acids. Trimming shortened V by 6 bases and J by 1 base, and 20 bases separated the two germline ends. The CDR3 DNA is TGTGCCACCAGTTGGTTGGGGGCTCCTATCAAGAACACTGAAGCTTTCTTT. As protein: CATSWLGAPIKNTEAFF.

J is TRBJ2-1 and V is TRBV4-3; no definite D call. The germline V gene has CDR1 LGHNA and CDR2 YSLEER. The V end lost 0 bases, the J end lost 6 bases, and 12 bases lay between the germline ends. The length of the CDR3 is 15 residues. The CDR3 protein is CASSQDGSRINEQFF. The CDR3 DNA follows: TGCGCCAGCAGCCAAGATGGTTCCAGGATCAATGAGCAGTTCTTC.

The chain joins TRBV5-1 to TRBJ1-5; a weak D match, TRBD1 (5 bases). Germline CDR1 SGHRS, CDR2 YFSETQ. The length of the CDR3 is 21 residues. Trimming left V 0 bases short and J 0 bases short, with 25 bases between. In nucleotides, the CDR3 is TGCGCCAGCAGCTTGGAAGTTAGGGGATGGATTCGTATTCGTAGCAATCAGCCCCAGCATTTT. This encodes CASSLEVRGWIRIRSNQPQHF.

This chain links TRBV5-6 with TRBJ2-7; 9 nucleotides match TRBD1. From germline, CDR1 is SGHDT and CDR2 YYEEEE. V shed 4 bases, J shed 5 bases, and the junction held 10 bases outside the gene matches. This CDR3 has 15 amino acids. CDR3 amino acids: CASSLTGTGSHEQYF. CDR3 in DNA: TGTGCCAGCAGCCTAACCGGGACAGGGTCCCACGAGCAGTACTTC.

This clonotype was seen a single time. This chain connects TRBV5-6 to TRBJ2-1; TRBD2 agrees at 8 bases. Per germline, CDR1 SGHDT and CDR2 YYEEEE. CDR3 size: 14 residues. V dropped 2 bases and J dropped 7; count of bases not matched to a gene: 5. The CDR3 coding sequence is TGTGCCAGCAGCTTCATTAGCGGGGTAAATGAGCAGTTCTTC. Encoded protein: CASSFISGVNEQFF.

The chain couples TRBV15 to TRBJ2-3, with D perhaps matching TRBD1 (6 bases). Per germline, CDR1 LNHNV and CDR2 YYDKDF (reference sequence). The CDR3 length is 17 residues. The V and J ends lost 9 bases and 1 base respectively, with 23 bases between them. The CDR3 region is CATSQGSAPYGTDTQYF. CDR3 nucleotide sequence: TGTGCCACTTCTCAGGGGTCAGCTCCGTACGGCACAGATACGCAGTATTTT.

The V and J genes are TRBV6-5 and TRBJ1-1; no reliable D call. V lost 6 bases and J 0 bases, leaving 11 bases between the germline ends. Germline CDR1 is MNHEY and CDR2 is SVGAGI. The CDR3 contains 14 residues. The CDR3 reads CASRERTVNTEAFF. CDR3 in DNA: TGTGCCAGCAGGGAAAGGACGGTGAACACTGAAGCTTTCTTT.

The chain is built from TRBV19 and TRBJ2-7; TRBD1 matches 9 bases. J gave up 0 bases and V 4 bases, and 4 bases lay outside the gene matches. The V gene's germline CDR1 is LNHDA and CDR2 SQIVND (reference sequence). The CDR3 covers 15 residues. The CDR3 DNA is TGTGCCAGTAGTACGGGGACAGGGAGCTCCTACGAGCAGTACTTC. Amino acid sequence: CASSTGTGSSYEQYF.

The rearrangement joins TRBV12-5 to TRBJ1-1; no reliable D call. CDR1 and CDR2 from the germline V gene are LGHNT and FRNRAP. Trimming left V 7 bases short and J 4 bases short, with 10 bases between. The CDR3 has 12 residues. CDR3 residues: CASAFYGTEAFF. The CDR3 DNA follows: TGTGCTAGTGCCTTCTATGGCACTGAAGCTTTCTTT.

V gene TRBV6-5 combines with J gene TRBJ1-4; D might be TRBD1 (5 bases). Trimming took off 3 bases at V and 0 bases at J, with 14 bases between the two ends. The germline V gene encodes CDR1 MNHEY and CDR2 SVGAGI. The CDR3 sequence is 17 residues long. The CDR3 DNA sequence: TGTGCCAGCAGTTATCCGGACAAGGATGCAACTAATGAAAAACTGTTTTTT. This sequence encodes CASSYPDKDATNEKLFF.